Each of the 6 T cell receptor beta chains below was sequenced from the same sample in a study of PD-1 blockade in classical Hodgkin lymphoma. Every patient relapsed after autologous stem cell transplantation, and brentuximab vedotin exposure varied. Here immunoSEQ multiplex PCR was the method, and the copy in TCRdb shows in-frame clones only, minus some. This sample has about 94,000 clones, with 75% to 90% found just once. The source was peripheral blood mononuclear cells (PBMCs), collected before the second cycle of nivolumab. These receptors were taken from a human donor with classical Hodgkin lymphoma.

The sample holds a few counts of this clone. Other DNA sequences of this sample code for an identical CDR3. The chain uses TRBV28 and TRBJ2-7; D is possibly TRBD1 (5 bases). Trimming removed 5 bases at V and 5 bases at J, with 13 bases between. Per the germline V gene, CDR1 is MDHEN and CDR2 is SYDVKM. This CDR3 has 13 amino acids. CDR3 DNA: TGTGCCAGCAGTACCACCAGGGTCGACGAGCAGTACTTC. Encoded protein: CASSTTRVDEQYF.

The chain has TRBV5-1 and TRBJ2-7; D may correspond to TRBD1 or TRBD2 (6 bases each). V dropped 6 bases and J dropped 7 bases, with 20 bases sitting between them. The CDR3 is 14 amino acids. Germline CDR1 and CDR2: SGHRS and YFSETQ. The DNA for the CDR3 is TGCGCCAGCAATGGAGGGGGAACTATGGAGGAGCAGTACTTC. This translates into CASNGGGTMEEQYF.

V and J are TRBV9 and TRBJ2-3, with D possibly matching TRBD2 (5 bases). V was clipped by 6 bases and J by 2 bases, with 13 bases between them. The CDR3 is 14 amino acids. CDR1 is SGDLS, CDR2 YYNGEE, per germline. The CDR3 DNA reads TGTGCCAGCACCCCGGGGAGCCACACAGATACGCAGTATTTT. Translation gives CASTPGSHTDTQYF.

This chain connects TRBV9 to TRBJ2-1, with TRBD2 matching over 10 bases. Germline values: CDR1 SGDLS, CDR2 YYNGEE. This CDR3 is built from 15 residues. Trimming at V came to 0 bases and at J to 4 bases, leaving 1 base not matched to a gene. The CDR3 reads CASSVVSGRYNEQFF. DNA for the CDR3: TGTGCCAGCAGCGTAGTTAGCGGGAGGTACAATGAGCAGTTCTTC.

The rearrangement uses TRBV10-2 and TRBJ2-3; D is unresolved. V was pared by 0 bases and J by 2 bases, with 6 bases between. This CDR3 comprises 14 residues. From germline, CDR1 is WSHSY and CDR2 SAAADI. CDR3 loop: CASSESRPTDTQYF. Written as DNA, the CDR3 is TGCGCCAGCAGTGAGTCCCGGCCCACAGATACGCAGTATTTT.

The CDR3 coding sequence is TGTGCCAGCAGCTTAGGCGGACAGGGTCGGTACTTC. Residues: CASSLGGQGRYF. The chain employs TRBV7-9 and TRBJ2-7; 8 bases line up with TRBD1. This CDR3 has 12 amino acids. Germline V lookup: CDR1 SEHNR, CDR2 FQNEAQ (reference sequence). V lost 1 base to trimming and J lost 12 bases; unmatched junction nucleotides: 5.